This T cell receptor (beta chain) was sequenced for a study of T cell clonotyping in hematopoietic cell transplantation. Findings of the study overall: After transplant, recipient diversity fell while pathologically expanded clonotypes grew through day 180. Few recipient clonotypes overlapped donors; over 95% were de novo at given depth.

Recipient blood drawn about 28 days pretransplant and days 30, 100, 180 after. Sequencing was performed with immunoSEQ multiplex PCR; in TCRdb, only in-frame clones are kept and a portion is missing. The repertoire has 15,000 to 20,000 clones, approximately 81% of them found once; the top ten carry 4% to 5%. CDR3 size: 14 residues. Germline V lookup: CDR1 LNHDA, CDR2 SQIVND (reference sequence). The J segment lost 7 bases and the V segment lost 10 bases, leaving 15 bases of the junction unmatched. Concerning this clone itself: As yet, its antigen is unknown.

The chain combines TRBV19 with TRBJ2-7; 8 bases line up with TRBD1. This specimen was PBMCs, taken 100 days after allogeneic stem cell transplant. The receptor was derived from a male patient aged 60-70 years who had an allogeneic stem cell transplant from a related donor, so the T cells may come from the graft donor. Some clones in this sample may be carry-over from other donors' samples. This CDR3 is CATSRGRGLGEQYF. DNA of the CDR3: TGTGCCACCTCCAGAGGCAGGGGGCTGGGGGAGCAGTACTTC.